Listed below are T cell receptor beta chains from one sample, sequenced in a study of cytomegalovirus exposure and HLA in healthy donors. Profiled with immunoSEQ multiplex PCR; TCRdb holds only in-frame clones, not every one. The table includes about 140,000 clones, around 90% detected once. What was sequenced was PBMCs. The receptors here all came from a woman aged 18-30 years in good health and CMV-seropositive. Each CDR3 is given with its conserved first and last residue. A D gene is named only where the DNA matches it firmly. The size of a clone is reported for some rows only, either as once, few or many, or as a class for expanded clones.

clone_size j_call v_call d_call cdr3_aa cdr3_nt
once TRBJ2-3 TRBV7-8 TRBD2 CASSLGLAGLTQYF TGTGCCAGCAGCCTAGGACTAGCGGGTCTTACGCAGTATTTT
. TRBJ1-1 TRBV6-6 TRBD1 CASRPGGMNTEAFF TGTGCCAGCAGGCCAGGGGGCATGAACACTGAAGCTTTCTTT
. TRBJ2-2 TRBV6-6 TRBD1 CASSYTGGRTGELFF TGTGCCAGCAGTTACACAGGGGGCAGGACCGGGGAGCTGTTTTTT
. TRBJ2-3 TRBV7-9 . CASSQSGISTDTQYF TGTGCCAGCAGCCAAAGCGGTATTAGCACAGATACGCAGTATTTT
. TRBJ2-5 TRBV29-1 . CSVAVTGQETQYF TGCAGCGTTGCTGTCACGGGCCAAGAGACCCAGTACTTC
. TRBJ1-2 TRBV7-3 . CASSFPVYYGYTF TGTGCCAGCAGCTTCCCGGTATACTATGGCTACACCTTC
. TRBJ2-1 TRBV13 TRBD2 CASSPSRLAGHYNEQFF TGTGCCAGCAGCCCAAGTCGGCTAGCGGGGCACTACAATGAGCAGTTCTTC
. TRBJ2-7 TRBV2 TRBD2 CASSRTLAGGGSYEQYF TGTGCCAGCAGTCGAACACTAGCGGGAGGGGGCTCCTACGAGCAGTACTTC
once TRBJ2-4 TRBV4-1 . CASSRAEGAMKNIQYF TGCGCCAGCAGCCGGGCGGAGGGCGCAATGAAAAACATTCAGTACTTC
once TRBJ2-5 TRBV5-6 TRBD2 CASSWEGETQYF TGTGCCAGCAGCTGGGAGGGGGAGACCCAGTACTTC
. TRBJ1-1 TRBV2 TRBD1 CASSPQGFTEAFF TGTGCCAGCAGTCCACAGGGGTTCACTGAAGCTTTCTTT
few TRBJ1-6 TRBV28 . CASRPRASPLHF TGTGCCAGCAGACCTAGAGCTTCACCCCTCCACTTT
once TRBJ2-3 TRBV5-1 . CASTLAPSVSADTQYF TGCGCCAGCACCCTAGCCCCGTCGGTCAGCGCAGATACGCAGTATTTT
. TRBJ1-3 TRBV2 TRBD1 CASKEQGASGNTIYF TGTGCCAGCAAGGAACAGGGGGCCTCTGGAAACACCATATATTTT
. TRBJ1-2 TRBV6-1 . CASSRHALNYGYTF TGTGCCAGCAGCCGACATGCCCTAAACTATGGCTACACCTTC
. TRBJ2-1 TRBV4-2 . CASSPQSEGDNEQFF TGTGCCAGCAGCCCCCAATCGGAGGGAGACAATGAGCAGTTCTTC
. TRBJ2-7 TRBV7-2 . CASSPTYGYEQYF TGTGCCAGCAGCCCCACTTACGGTTACGAGCAGTACTTC
. TRBJ2-3 TRBV2 TRBD2 CASSDPGLAKADTQYF TGTGCCAGCAGTGATCCGGGACTAGCGAAAGCAGATACGCAGTATTTT
. TRBJ1-6 TRBV20-1 . CSARANSPLHF TGCAGTGCTAGGGCAAATTCACCCCTCCACTTT
. TRBJ1-2 TRBV29-1 . CSVDGQSSTYGYTF TGCAGCGTTGACGGACAGTCCTCTACCTATGGCTACACCTTC
. TRBJ1-2 TRBV9 TRBD1 CASSVNPAGGEPNYGYTF TGTGCCAGCAGCGTAAACCCGGCAGGGGGCGAACCTAACTATGGCTACACCTTC
. TRBJ1-2 TRBV28 . CASRSGPNYGYTF TGTGCCAGTCGTTCAGGCCCAAACTATGGCTACACCTTC
. TRBJ2-7 TRBV6-1 TRBD2 CASCPGGTSYEQYF TGTGCCAGCTGCCCGGGGGGTACCTCCTACGAGCAGTACTTC
. TRBJ2-7 TRBV19 . CASSKTDSYEQYF TGTGCCAGTAGTAAAACAGATTCCTACGAGCAGTACTTC
. TRBJ1-3 TRBV9 . CASSVGGPGNTIYF TGTGCCAGCAGCGTTGGAGGGCCCGGAAACACCATATATTTT
. TRBJ2-1 TRBV6-5 TRBD2 CASSQGLAGSNEQFF TGTGCCAGCAGCCAAGGACTAGCGGGATCCAATGAGCAGTTCTTC
. TRBJ2-3 TRBV5-1 . CASKLSDTQYF TGCGCCAGCAAACTTTCAGATACGCAGTATTTT
. TRBJ2-1 TRBV7-3 TRBD2 CASSLGGAGGRGEQFF TGTGCCAGCAGCTTAGGAGGGGCGGGAGGCCGGGGGGAGCAGTTCTTC
. TRBJ2-2 TRBV6-5 TRBD1 CASSYRTGNTGELFF TGTGCCAGCAGTTACAGGACAGGGAACACCGGGGAGCTGTTTTTT
few TRBJ1-5 TRBV9 TRBD1 CASSLSGGSQPQHF TGTGCCAGCAGCCTTTCAGGGGGCAGTCAGCCCCAGCATTTT
. TRBJ2-1 TRBV19 TRBD2 CASSRTSGKYNEQFF TGTGCCAGTAGTAGGACTAGCGGGAAGTACAATGAGCAGTTCTTC
. TRBJ1-6 TRBV6-5 . CASSYQIPRNSPLHF TGTGCCAGCAGTTATCAGATCCCTCGCAATTCACCCCTCCACTTT
. TRBJ2-3 TRBV5-1 . CASSLGASSTDTQYF TGCGCCAGCAGCTTGGGGGCCTCTAGCACAGATACGCAGTATTTT
once TRBJ2-2 TRBV27 . CASSYRVTGNTGELFF TGTGCCAGCAGTTACAGAGTGACAGGGAACACCGGGGAGCTGTTTTTT
. TRBJ2-2 TRBV9 . CASSVARRAGELFF TGTGCCAGCAGCGTAGCCCGACGGGCCGGGGAGCTGTTTTTT
. TRBJ2-4 TRBV2 TRBD1 CASKVGTGSKNIQYF TGTGCCAGCAAGGTGGGGACAGGGTCCAAAAACATTCAGTACTTC
. TRBJ1-1 TRBV7-9 . CASSPPRVPTEAFF TGTGCCAGCAGCCCCCCTCGGGTGCCCACTGAAGCTTTCTTT
. TRBJ2-2 TRBV5-1 . CASSLASENTGELFF TGCGCCAGCAGCTTGGCCAGCGAGAACACCGGGGAGCTGTTTTTT
once TRBJ2-5 TRBV5-1 TRBD2 CASSSGRSGAQETQYF TGCGCCAGCAGCTCTGGGAGGAGCGGGGCCCAAGAGACCCAGTACTTC
. TRBJ2-5 TRBV5-1 TRBD1 CASSTQGTQETQYF TGCGCCAGCAGCACACAGGGGACCCAAGAGACCCAGTACTTC
. TRBJ1-2 TRBV6-5 TRBD1 CASKEAGGADGYTF TGTGCCAGCAAGGAGGCAGGGGGCGCAGATGGCTACACCTTC
once TRBJ2-7 TRBV6-1 TRBD1 CASSGTGLHEQYF TGTGCCAGCAGTGGGACAGGGCTGCACGAGCAGTACTTC
. TRBJ1-2 TRBV2 . CAATGGSYGYTF TGTGCCGCCACGGGGGGCAGCTATGGCTACACCTTC
. TRBJ2-3 TRBV6-5 TRBD2 CASSYGPSGRTDTQYF TGTGCCAGCAGTTATGGGCCTAGCGGGAGAACAGATACGCAGTATTTT
. TRBJ1-5 TRBV6-6 . CASSYWEGSGQPQHF TGTGCCAGCAGTTACTGGGAGGGATCCGGTCAGCCCCAGCATTTT
. TRBJ2-3 TRBV18 . CASSPSPRPSTDTQYF TGTGCCAGCTCACCCTCCCCGCGGCCTAGCACAGATACGCAGTATTTT
. TRBJ1-4 TRBV13 . CASSLAVANEKLFF TGTGCCAGCAGCTTAGCAGTGGCTAATGAAAAACTGTTTTTT
. TRBJ1-1 TRBV4-3 . CASTLLQGTEAFF TGCGCCAGCACCCTCTTACAGGGCACTGAAGCTTTCTTT
. TRBJ2-4 TRBV4-1 . CASSQGRGRSSKNIQYF TGCGCCAGCAGCCAGGGACGGGGGAGATCGTCAAAAAACATTCAGTACTTC
. TRBJ1-1 TRBV27 TRBD1 CASRTFLDRANTEAFF TGTGCCAGCAGGACCTTTCTGGACAGGGCTAACACTGAAGCTTTCTTT
. TRBJ1-5 TRBV5-1 . CASSLAQGRQPQHF TGCGCCAGCAGCTTGGCCCAGGGTCGACAGCCCCAGCATTTT